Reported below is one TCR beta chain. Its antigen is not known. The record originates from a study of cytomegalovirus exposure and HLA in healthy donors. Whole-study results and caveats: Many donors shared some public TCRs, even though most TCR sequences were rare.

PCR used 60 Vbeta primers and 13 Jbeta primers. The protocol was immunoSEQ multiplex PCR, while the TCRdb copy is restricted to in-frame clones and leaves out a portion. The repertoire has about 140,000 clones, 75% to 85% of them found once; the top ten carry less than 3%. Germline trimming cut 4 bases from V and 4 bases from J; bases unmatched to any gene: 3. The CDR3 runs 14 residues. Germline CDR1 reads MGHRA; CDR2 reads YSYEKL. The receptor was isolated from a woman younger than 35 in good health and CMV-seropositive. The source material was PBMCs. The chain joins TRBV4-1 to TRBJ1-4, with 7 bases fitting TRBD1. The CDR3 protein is CASSRTGLNEKLFF. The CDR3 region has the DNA TGCGCCAGCAGCCGGACAGGACTTAATGAAAAACTGTTTTTT.